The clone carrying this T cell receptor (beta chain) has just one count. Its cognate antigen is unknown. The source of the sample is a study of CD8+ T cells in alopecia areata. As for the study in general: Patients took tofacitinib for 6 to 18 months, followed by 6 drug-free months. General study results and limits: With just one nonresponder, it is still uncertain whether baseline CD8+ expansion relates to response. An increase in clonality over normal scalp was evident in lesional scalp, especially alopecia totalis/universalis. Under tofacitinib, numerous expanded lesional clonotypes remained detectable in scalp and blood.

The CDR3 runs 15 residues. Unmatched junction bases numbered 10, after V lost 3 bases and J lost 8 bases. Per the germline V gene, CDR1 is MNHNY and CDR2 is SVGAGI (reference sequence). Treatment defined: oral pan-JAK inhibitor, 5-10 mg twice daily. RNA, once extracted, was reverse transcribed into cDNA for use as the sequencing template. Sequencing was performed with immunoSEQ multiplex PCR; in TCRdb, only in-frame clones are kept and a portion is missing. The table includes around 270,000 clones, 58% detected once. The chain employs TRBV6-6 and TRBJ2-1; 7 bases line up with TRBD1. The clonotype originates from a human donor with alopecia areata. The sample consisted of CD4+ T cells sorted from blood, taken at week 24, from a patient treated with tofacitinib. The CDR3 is CASSYDRVGYDEQFF. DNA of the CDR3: TGTGCCAGCAGTTATGACAGGGTTGGTTATGATGAGCAGTTCTTC.